The next 4 T cell receptor beta chains were all read from a single sample in a study of Ad26.COV2.S vaccination and SARS-CoV-2 variants. Sequencing used immunoSEQ multiplex PCR; TCRdb keeps in-frame clones, though not all of them. Among some 420,000 clones, 88% were seen once, and the ten largest hold 3.6%. As for treatment: some 20 received Ad26.COV2.S at low or high dose, single or two shots; roughly five received placebo; per-sample allocation not given. At day 63 after the first vaccine or placebo injection, samples were drawn. The source material was peripheral blood, sampled in a trial of Ad26.COV2.S vaccine versus placebo. These receptors all stem from a person between 18 and 60 years old who received the Ad26.COV2.S COVID-19 vaccine or a placebo.

The chain couples TRBV6-6 to TRBJ2-7; tentatively, D is TRBD1 (5 bases). Trimming left V 0 bases short and J 6 bases short, with 18 bases between. The length of the CDR3 is 16 residues. CDR1 is MNHNY and CDR2 is SVGAGI in the germline V gene (reference sequence). CDR3 region: CASSYSRPGKSSEQYF. The DNA of the CDR3 is TGTGCCAGCAGTTACTCCCGGCCAGGGAAGTCATCCGAGCAGTACTTC.

The chain uses TRBV5-5 and TRBJ2-2; 8 nucleotides align to TRBD1. The CDR3 has 16 amino acids. CDR1 and CDR2 from the germline V gene are SGHKS and YYEKEE (reference sequence). Germline trimming cut 3 bases from V and 6 bases from J; bases unmatched to any gene: 10. CDR3 DNA: TGTGCCAGCAGCTCCCGGGACAGGCCATTCGCCGGGGAGCTGTTTTTT. It specifies CASSSRDRPFAGELFF.

The rearrangement links TRBV5-1 to TRBJ1-1; 10 bases are shared with TRBD1. Trimming removed 4 bases from V and 6 bases from J; junction bases left unmatched: 12. The length of the CDR3 is 16 residues. The germline V gene has CDR1 SGHRS and CDR2 YFSETQ. Here the CDR3 reads CASSLGTGAPRPEAFF. In DNA form, the CDR3 reads TGCGCCAGCAGCCTCGGGACAGGGGCCCCGCGCCCTGAAGCTTTCTTT.

V usage is TRBV7-2 and J usage is TRBJ1-2, with unresolved D. Germline V gene data show CDR1 as SGHTA and CDR2 as FQGNSA. The V and J ends lost 5 bases and 2 bases respectively, with 9 bases between them. The CDR3 spans 13 residues. The CDR3 region is CASSGRVNYGYTF. DNA for the CDR3: TGTGCCAGCAGCGGAAGGGTGAACTATGGCTACACCTTC.